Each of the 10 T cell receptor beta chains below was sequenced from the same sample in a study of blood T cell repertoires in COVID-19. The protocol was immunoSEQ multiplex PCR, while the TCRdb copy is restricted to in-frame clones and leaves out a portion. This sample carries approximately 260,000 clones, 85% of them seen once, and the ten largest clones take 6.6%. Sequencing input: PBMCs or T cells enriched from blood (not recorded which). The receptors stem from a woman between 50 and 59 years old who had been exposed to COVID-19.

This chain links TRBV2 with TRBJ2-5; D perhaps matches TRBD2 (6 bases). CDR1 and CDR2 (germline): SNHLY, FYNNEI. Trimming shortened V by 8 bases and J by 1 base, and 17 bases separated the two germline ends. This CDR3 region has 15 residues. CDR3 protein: CASGGVGVIQETQYF. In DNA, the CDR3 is TGTGCCAGCGGCGGGGTGGGGGTTATCCAAGAGACCCAGTACTTC.

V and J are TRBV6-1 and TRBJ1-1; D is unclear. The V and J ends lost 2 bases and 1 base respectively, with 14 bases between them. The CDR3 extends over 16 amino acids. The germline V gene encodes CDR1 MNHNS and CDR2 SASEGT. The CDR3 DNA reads TGTGCCAGCAGTGAATTTATGGGCACCCAGAACACTGAAGCTTTCTTT. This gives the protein CASSEFMGTQNTEAFF.

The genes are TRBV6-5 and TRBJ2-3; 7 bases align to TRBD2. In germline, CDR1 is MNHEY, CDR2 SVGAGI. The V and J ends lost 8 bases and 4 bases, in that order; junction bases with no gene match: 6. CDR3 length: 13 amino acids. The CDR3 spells CASGASGADTQYF. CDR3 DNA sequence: TGTGCCAGCGGGGCTAGCGGAGCAGATACGCAGTATTTT.

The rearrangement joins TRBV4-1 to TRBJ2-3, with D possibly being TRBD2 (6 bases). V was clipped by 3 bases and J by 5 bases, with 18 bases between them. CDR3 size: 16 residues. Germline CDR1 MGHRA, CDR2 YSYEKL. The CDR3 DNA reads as TGCGCCAGCAGCCAGACCGTAGCGGTCCACCGAGATACGCAGTATTTT. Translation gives CASSQTVAVHRDTQYF.

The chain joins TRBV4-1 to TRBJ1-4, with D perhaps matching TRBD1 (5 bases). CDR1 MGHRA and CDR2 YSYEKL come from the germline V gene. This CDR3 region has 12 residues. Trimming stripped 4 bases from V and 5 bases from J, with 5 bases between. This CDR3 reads CASSRGNEKLFF. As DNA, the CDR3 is TGCGCCAGCAGCCGGGGCAATGAAAAACTGTTTTTT.

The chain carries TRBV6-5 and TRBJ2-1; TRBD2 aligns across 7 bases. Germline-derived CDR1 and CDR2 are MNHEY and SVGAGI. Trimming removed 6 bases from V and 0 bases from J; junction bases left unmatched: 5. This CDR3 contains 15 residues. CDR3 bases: TGTGCCAGCAGGGTGACTAGCAGCTCCTACAATGAGCAGTTCTTC. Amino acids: CASRVTSSSYNEQFF.

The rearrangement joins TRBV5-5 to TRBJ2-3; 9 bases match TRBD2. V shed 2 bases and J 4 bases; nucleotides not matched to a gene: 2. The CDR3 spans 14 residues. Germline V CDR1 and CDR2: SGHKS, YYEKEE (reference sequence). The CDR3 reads CASSFAGGPDTQYF. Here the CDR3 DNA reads TGTGCCAGCAGCTTTGCGGGGGGGCCAGATACGCAGTATTTT.

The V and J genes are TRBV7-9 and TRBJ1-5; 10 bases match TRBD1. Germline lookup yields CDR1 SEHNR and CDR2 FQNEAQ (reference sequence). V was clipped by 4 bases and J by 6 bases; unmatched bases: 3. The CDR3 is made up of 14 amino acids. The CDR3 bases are TGTGCCAGCAGCTCGACAGGGGGCGGTCAGCCCCAGCATTTT. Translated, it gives CASSSTGGGQPQHF.

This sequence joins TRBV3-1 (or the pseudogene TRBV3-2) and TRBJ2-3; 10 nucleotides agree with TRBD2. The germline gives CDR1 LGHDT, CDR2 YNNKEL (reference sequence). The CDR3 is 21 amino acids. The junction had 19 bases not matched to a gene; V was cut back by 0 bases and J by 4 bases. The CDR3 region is CASSQDAPPTSGAFHPDTQYF. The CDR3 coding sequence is TGTGCCAGCAGCCAAGACGCCCCGCCAACTAGCGGGGCCTTCCACCCAGATACGCAGTATTTT.

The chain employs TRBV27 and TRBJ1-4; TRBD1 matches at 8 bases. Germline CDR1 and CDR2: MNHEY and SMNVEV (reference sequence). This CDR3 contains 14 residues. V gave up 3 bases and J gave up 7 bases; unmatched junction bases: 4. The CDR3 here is CASSLAGGGEKLFF. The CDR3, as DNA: TGTGCCAGCAGTTTGGCAGGGGGCGGTGAAAAACTGTTTTTT.